This TCR delta chain was identified during a study of Vδ1+ human thymocytes. Sequences come from RNA converted to cDNA by reverse transcription. CDR3 amplicons came from multiplex PCR with pooled V-gene forward and constant-region reverse primers. TCRdb reapplied CATT to the multiplex PCR reads. The profile shows roughly 76,000 delta-chain clones, around 32% of them singletons. The V and J ends lost 0 bases and 0 bases, in that order; junction bases with no gene match: 21. CDR3 length: 22 amino acids. The germline CDR1 and CDR2 sequences are TSWWSYY and QGS. Study-wide findings and caveats: Despite high sort purity, roughly 20% of thymic T cell receptor delta sequences were Vdelta2. Unexpected Vdelta2 sequences could cause misinterpretation of bulk repertoire data. Thymic TRG and TRD repertoires appeared highly polyclonal, with Gaussian CDR3 length distributions.

Regarding this clone: Its target is not known.

The V and J genes are TRDV1 and TRDJ1; 8 nucleotides agree with TRDD3. The TCR originated in a boy in the first two years of life who had congenital heart surgery. Material for sequencing was Vdelta1+ gamma-delta thymocytes from the thymus. The subset was: FACS-sorted CD3+ TCRalphabeta- TCRVdelta1+ TCRVdelta2- thymocytes. CDR3 loop: CALGELCPVLGARISYTDKLIF. The CDR3 DNA reads TGTGCTCTTGGGGAACTTTGTCCAGTACTGGGGGCCCGGATCTCGTACACCGATAAACTCATCTTT.